The 13 T cell receptor beta chains given below trace back to one sample, sequenced in a study of CD8 T cells in Susac syndrome. With random hexamers, 0.5 to 1 ug RNA was reverse transcribed. One entry per CDR3 protein results from TCRdb running MiXCR on the immunoSEQ multiplex PCR reads. This table holds approximately 100,000 distinct CDR3 sequences, around 94% found once. The source material was CD8+ T cells from PBMCs. The receptors were gathered from a human donor with Susac syndrome.

The chain uses TRBV4-1 and TRBJ2-7, with 7 bases that match TRBD1. The CDR3 covers 14 residues. V was clipped by 6 bases and J by 0 bases; unmatched bases: 5. The germline gives CDR1 MGHRA, CDR2 YSYEKL. The CDR3 loop is CASSYRDSSYEQYF. The CDR3 bases are TGCGCCAGCAGTTACCGGGACAGCTCCTACGAGCAGTACTTC.

This clonotype was counted between two and nine times. V gene TRBV27 combines with J gene TRBJ1-1, with a tentative D call TRBD1 (5 bases). CDR3 length: 13 residues. The germline V gene encodes CDR1 MNHEY and CDR2 SMNVEV (reference sequence). Trimming pared 3 bases from V and 5 bases from J, leaving 10 bases between. The CDR3 DNA reads as TGTGCCAGCAGTTTGCAGGGAAGAACTGAAGCTTTCTTT. It yields the protein CASSLQGRTEAFF.

The V and J genes are TRBV15 and TRBJ2-1; D unresolved. The CDR3 is made up of 12 amino acids. Trimming removed 3 bases from V and 9 bases from J, with 9 bases in between. Germline values: CDR1 LNHNV, CDR2 YYDKDF (reference sequence). For the CDR3, the DNA is TGTGCCACCAGCAGTTTAGAACGTGAGCAGTTCTTC. It codes for CATSSLEREQFF.

The rearrangement joins TRBV5-4 to TRBJ1-6, with 9 bases fitting TRBD1. Trimming removed 4 bases from V and 7 bases from J; junction bases left unmatched: 3. Germline-derived CDR1 and CDR2 are SGHNT and YYREEE (reference sequence). This CDR3 comprises 14 residues. This chain's CDR3 is CASSTGQGNSPLHF. The CDR3 nucleotides are TGTGCCAGCAGCACGGGACAGGGAAATTCACCCCTCCACTTT.

The chain carries TRBV10-3 and TRBJ1-1; D may be TRBD1 (5 bases). Germline loops: CDR1 ENHRY, CDR2 SYGVKD. The CDR3 spans 15 residues. V was cut by 1 base and J by 5 bases, with 14 bases left in between. The CDR3 protein is CAISEWGGARTEAFF. The CDR3 DNA reads TGTGCCATCAGTGAGTGGGGTGGGGCCAGGACTGAAGCTTTCTTT.

V and J are TRBV27 and TRBJ2-7; D might be TRBD1 (6 bases). The CDR3 runs 15 residues. Germline V lookup: CDR1 MNHEY, CDR2 SMNVEV (reference sequence). Trimming left V 5 bases short and J 0 bases short, with 14 bases between. The CDR3 coding sequence is TGTGCCAGCAGTCCAGACAGGTCTTTCTCCTACGAGCAGTACTTC. Translated: CASSPDRSFSYEQYF.

The rearrangement joins TRBV5-1 to TRBJ2-5; weak D call: TRBD1 (5 bases). Germline CDR1 and CDR2: SGHRS and YFSETQ. The CDR3 contains 13 residues. V was shortened by 4 bases and J by 5 bases, with 12 bases between the two germline ends. The CDR3 protein is CASSATPGETQYF. As DNA, the CDR3 is TGCGCCAGCAGCGCGACCCCAGGGGAGACCCAGTACTTC.

The V and J genes are TRBV7-9 and TRBJ2-3, with no clear D. The CDR3 has 12 residues. In germline, CDR1 is SEHNR, CDR2 FQNEAQ (reference sequence). The V end was cut by 4 bases, the J end by 6 bases, with 8 bases between. The CDR3 nucleotides are TGTGCCAGCAGCTCCCTTTTTGATACGCAGTATTTT. It translates to CASSSLFDTQYF. The full variable domain, completed using reference TRBV7-9 and TRBJ2-3, is DTGVSQNPRHKITKRGQNVTFRCDPISEHNRLYWYRQTLGQGPEFLTYFQNEAQLEKSRLLSDRFSAERPKGSFSTLEIQRTEQGDSAMYLCASSSLFDTQYFGPGTRLTVL.

This chain uses TRBV7-9 with TRBJ2-1, with a tentative D call TRBD2 (5 bases). This CDR3 has 11 amino acids. The germline gives CDR1 SEHNR, CDR2 FQNEAQ (reference sequence). V lost 5 bases, J lost 9 bases, and 8 bases lay in between. The CDR3 here is CASSADFEQFF. CDR3 nucleotides: TGTGCCAGCAGCGCGGACTTTGAGCAGTTCTTC.

V and J are TRBV12-5 and TRBJ2-7; 10 nucleotides align to TRBD2. CDR3 length: 14 amino acids. V lost 1 base, J lost 3 bases, and 0 bases stayed unmatched. CDR1 LGHNT and CDR2 FRNRAP come from the germline V gene. The CDR3 sequence is CASGLGTSGYEQYF. In nucleotides, the CDR3 is TGTGCTAGTGGTTTGGGGACTAGCGGCTACGAGCAGTACTTC. The whole variable domain, remainder taken from reference TRBV12-5 and TRBJ2-7, is DARVTQTPRHKVTEMGQEVTMRCQPILGHNTVFWYRQTMMQGLELLAYFRNRAPLDDSGMPKDRFSAEMPDATLATLKIQPSEPRDSAVYFCASGLGTSGYEQYFGPGTRLTVT.

The chain carries TRBV7-2 and TRBJ2-1; D is tentatively TRBD1 or TRBD2 (6 bases each). V was shortened by 3 bases and J by 7 bases, with 19 bases between the two germline ends. CDR1 is SGHTA, CDR2 FQGNSA, per germline. This CDR3 has 16 amino acids. The CDR3 loop is CASSFGSGGIRNEQFF. CDR3 bases: TGTGCCAGCAGCTTTGGGTCCGGGGGCATACGGAATGAGCAGTTCTTC.

The CDR3 loop is CASSEGQGANEQFF. The CDR3 region has the DNA TGCGCCAGCAGTGAAGGACAGGGGGCCAATGAGCAGTTCTTC. The V and J genes are TRBV10-2 and TRBJ2-1; 11 positions match TRBD1. Trimming cost V 3 bases and J 6 bases; bases outside gene matches: 1. This CDR3 contains 14 residues. Germline loops: CDR1 WSHSY, CDR2 SAAADI.

The CDR3 here is CASSLPGGDPYEQYF. The CDR3 bases are TGTGCCAGCAGTTTACCCGGGGGCGATCCTTACGAGCAGTACTTC. The chain joins TRBV12-3 or TRBV12-4 to TRBJ2-7, with D possibly being TRBD1 or TRBD2 (6 bases each). The V end lost 2 bases, the J end lost 4 bases, and 15 bases lay between the germline ends. This CDR3 comprises 15 residues.